In its sample, the clone carrying this TCR beta chain was seen a few times. Assay used: immunoSEQ multiplex PCR; TCRdb lists only in-frame clones, some missing. Here the sample spans nearly 7,000 clones, more than 70% being singletons. The CDR3 consists of 14 residues. CDR1 and CDR2 (germline): SNHLY, FYNNEI. The V and J ends lost 4 bases and 3 bases respectively, with 10 bases between them. This sample was taken from a study of neoadjuvant anti-PD-1 for oral cavity cancer. The chain employs TRBV2 and TRBJ2-4; a weak D match, TRBD1 (5 bases). The input for sequencing was PBMCs, taken before nivolumab (anti-PD-1) treatment. The receptor was isolated from a person between 35 and 79 years old with oral cavity squamous cell carcinoma. CDR3: CASSVQGNKNIQYF. CDR3 coding DNA: TGTGCCAGCAGTGTGCAGGGTAACAAAAACATTCAGTACTTC.